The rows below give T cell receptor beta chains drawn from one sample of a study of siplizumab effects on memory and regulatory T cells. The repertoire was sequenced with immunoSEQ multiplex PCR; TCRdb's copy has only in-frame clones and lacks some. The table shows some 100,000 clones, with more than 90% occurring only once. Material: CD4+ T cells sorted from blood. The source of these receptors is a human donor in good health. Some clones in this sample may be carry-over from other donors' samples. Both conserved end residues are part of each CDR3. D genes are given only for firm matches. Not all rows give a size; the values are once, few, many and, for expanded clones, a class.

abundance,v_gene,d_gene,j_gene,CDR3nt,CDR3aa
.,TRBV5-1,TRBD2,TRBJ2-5,TGCGCCAGCAGCTTGGCTCGGCTAGCGGTGGAGACCCAGTACTTC,CASSLARLAVETQYF
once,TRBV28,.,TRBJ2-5,TGTGCCAGCACCATAGCGCAACAACGGGAGACCCAGTACTTC,CASTIAQQRETQYF
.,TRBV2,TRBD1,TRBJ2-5,TGTGCCAGCACCCGGACAGGGCTAGAGACCCAGTACTTC,CASTRTGLETQYF
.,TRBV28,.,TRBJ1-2,TGTGCCAGCAGTTTATTAGGGGGGCGATATGGCTACACCTTC,CASSLLGGRYGYTF
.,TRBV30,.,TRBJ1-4,TGTGCCTGGAACCTCCGGGGTAATGAAAAACTGTTTTTT,CAWNLRGNEKLFF
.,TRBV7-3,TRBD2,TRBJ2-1,TGTGCCAGCAGCCTATTAGGGACGGGACTAGCGGCAAATGAGCAGTTCTTC,CASSLLGTGLAANEQFF
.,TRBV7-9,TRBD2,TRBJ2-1,TGTGCCAGCAGCTCCGGACTAGCGGGTTACCTGGGGGCCAGGGATGAGCAGTTCTTC,CASSSGLAGYLGARDEQFF
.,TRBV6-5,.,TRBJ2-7,TGTGCCAGCAGTTATGACAGAGGGACCTACGAGCAGTACTTC,CASSYDRGTYEQYF
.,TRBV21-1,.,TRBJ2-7,TGTGCCACCTACAGGTTTTACTACGAGCAGTACTTC,CATYRFYYEQYF
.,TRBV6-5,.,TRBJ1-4,TGTGCCAGCAGCGCCGGAAATTTGAATGAAAAACTGTTTTTT,CASSAGNLNEKLFF
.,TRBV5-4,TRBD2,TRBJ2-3,TGTGCCAGCAGCGCAGGACTAGCGGGAGATCTAACAGATACGCAGTATTTT,CASSAGLAGDLTDTQYF
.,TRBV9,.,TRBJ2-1,TGTGCCAGCAGTAGAACCTTCAGGGGAGCCTCCTACAATGAGCAGTTCTTC,CASSRTFRGASYNEQFF
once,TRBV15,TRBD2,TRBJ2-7,TGTGCCACCAGCAGAGGTCCCGGGACTAGCGGATACGAGCAGTACTTC,CATSRGPGTSGYEQYF
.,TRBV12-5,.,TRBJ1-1,TGTGCTAGTGGTTTGCCACACACTGAAGCTTTCTTT,CASGLPHTEAFF
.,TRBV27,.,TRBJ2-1,TGTGCCAGCAGTTTCGAAAAGAGCTCCTACAATGAGCAGTTCTTC,CASSFEKSSYNEQFF
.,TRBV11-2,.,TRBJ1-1,TGTGCCAGTAGCTTACTCCTCGATAGCACTGAAGCTTTCTTT,CASSLLLDSTEAFF
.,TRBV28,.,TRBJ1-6,TGTGCCAGCAGTTTAAACATCTATAATTCACCCCTCCACTTT,CASSLNIYNSPLHF
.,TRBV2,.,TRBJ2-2,TGTGCCAGCCGGAGATTTAACACCGGGGAGCTGTTTTTT,CASRRFNTGELFF
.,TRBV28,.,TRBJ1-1,TGTGCCAGCAGTTTCTCAGGGTTCAATGAAGCTTTCTTT,CASSFSGFNEAFF
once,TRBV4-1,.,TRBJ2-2,TGCGCCAGCAGCCAAGATTCGGTTGGTCGACCGAGGAACACCGGGGAGCTGTTTTTT,CASSQDSVGRPRNTGELFF
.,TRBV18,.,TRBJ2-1,TGTGCCAGCTCACCACAGCGAAATGAGCAGTTCTTC,CASSPQRNEQFF
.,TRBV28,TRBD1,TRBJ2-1,TGTGCCAGCAGTACTCGACAGGGAATAGCCAGCGAGCAGTTCTTC,CASSTRQGIASEQFF
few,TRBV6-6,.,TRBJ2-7,TGTGCCAGCAGTTACTCCGGCGGACGATACGAGCAGTACTTC,CASSYSGGRYEQYF
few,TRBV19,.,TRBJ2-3,TGTGCCAGTAGTATGGGGAGGACAGATACGCAGTATTTT,CASSMGRTDTQYF
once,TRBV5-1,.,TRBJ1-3,TGCGCCAGCAGCTCCCAGGGAGGGGGGGCCTCTGGAAACACCATATATTTT,CASSSQGGGASGNTIYF
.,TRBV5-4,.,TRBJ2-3,TGTGCCAGCCTTCGCTTGACGGACAGCACAGATACGCAGTATTTT,CASLRLTDSTDTQYF
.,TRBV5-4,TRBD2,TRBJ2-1,TGTGCCAGCAGCTCAGGCGGGAGTGCCTCCTACAATGAGCAGTTCTTC,CASSSGGSASYNEQFF
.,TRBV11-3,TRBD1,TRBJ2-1,TGTGCCAGCAGCCCCTCCCGCCCAGGGGGTTTGAATGAGCAGTTCTTC,CASSPSRPGGLNEQFF
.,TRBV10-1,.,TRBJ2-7,TGCGCCAGCAGTGAGTCGGCAGGGAGCTCCTACGAGCAGTACTTC,CASSESAGSSYEQYF
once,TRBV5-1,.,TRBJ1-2,TGCGCCAGCTCTGACGCCCAGGCTAACTATGGCTACACCTTC,CASSDAQANYGYTF
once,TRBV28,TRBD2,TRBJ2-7,TGTGCCAGCAGTTTGTTAGCGGGAAGGTACGAGCAGTACTTC,CASSLLAGRYEQYF
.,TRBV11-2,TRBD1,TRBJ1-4,TGTGCCAGCAGCTTCCGACAAACAGGACAGGTTGCAGGTGAAAAACTGTTTTTT,CASSFRQTGQVAGEKLFF
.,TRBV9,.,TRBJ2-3,TGTGCCAGCAGCGTGTACGGGTCGGGAGAGGGGACAGATACGCAGTATTTT,CASSVYGSGEGTDTQYF
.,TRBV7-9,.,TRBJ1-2,TGTGCCGCCCAAAATACGGGGTACGATAACTATGGCTACACCTTC,CAAQNTGYDNYGYTF
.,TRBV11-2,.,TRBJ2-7,TGTGCCAGCGGTGCTCGGATCGAGCAGTACTTC,CASGARIEQYF
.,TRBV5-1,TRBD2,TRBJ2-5,TGCGCCAGCAGCTTGGTTCTAGCGGGGGGGCAAGAGACCCAGTACTTC,CASSLVLAGGQETQYF
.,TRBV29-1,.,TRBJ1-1,TGCAGCGACTCCACTGAAGCTTTCTTT,CSDSTEAFF
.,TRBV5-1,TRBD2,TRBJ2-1,TGCGCCAGCAGCTTGGGCACTAGCGGGAGTGGGTACAATGAGCAGTTCTTC,CASSLGTSGSGYNEQFF
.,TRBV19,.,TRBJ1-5,TGTGCCAGTAGACTAGACGGGGGCAATCAGCCCCAGCATTTT,CASRLDGGNQPQHF
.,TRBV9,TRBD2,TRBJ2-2,TGTGCCAGCAGCGGGACTAGCGGGAGGGCGACCGGGGAGCTGTTTTTT,CASSGTSGRATGELFF
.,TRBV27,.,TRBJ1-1,TGTGCCAGCATCCCCTCCGGGTTCACTGAAGCTTTCTTT,CASIPSGFTEAFF
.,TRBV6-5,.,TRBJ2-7,TGTGCCAGCAGTTTTGATGGGACCCAGGGGAGTTACGAGCAGTACTTC,CASSFDGTQGSYEQYF
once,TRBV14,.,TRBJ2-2,TGTGCCAGCAGCCAATTGAGGGTTTCGAACACCGGGGAGCTGTTTTTT,CASSQLRVSNTGELFF
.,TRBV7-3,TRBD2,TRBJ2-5,TGTGCCAGCAGCTTACTAGCGGGAGGGGAGAGGGAGACCCAGTACTTC,CASSLLAGGERETQYF
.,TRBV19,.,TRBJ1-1,TGTGCCAGTAGTCCGAGACGGACGATGAACACTGAAGCTTTCTTT,CASSPRRTMNTEAFF
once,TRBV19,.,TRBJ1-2,TGTGCCAGTAGTACCCTCGGAGGGATCCCCAACTATGGCTACACCTTC,CASSTLGGIPNYGYTF
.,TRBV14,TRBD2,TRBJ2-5,TGTGCCAGCAGCCAAGATACGCCTAGCGGGTTAGGGACCCAGTACTTC,CASSQDTPSGLGTQYF
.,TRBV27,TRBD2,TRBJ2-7,TGTGCCAGCAGTTTATCGGTTGGCACTAGCGGGAGTGGTGAGCAGTACTTC,CASSLSVGTSGSGEQYF
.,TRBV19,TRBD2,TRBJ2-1,TGTGCCAGTAGTATAGTTGCTAAAGCTAGCGGATACAATGAGCAGTTCTTC,CASSIVAKASGYNEQFF
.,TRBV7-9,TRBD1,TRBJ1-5,TGTGCCAGCAGCTTAGACCGGGACAGGGGGCGTCAGCCCCAGCATTTT,CASSLDRDRGRQPQHF
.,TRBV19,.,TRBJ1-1,TGTGCCAGTAGTATTGGGGGGGCTGACACTGAAGCTTTCTTT,CASSIGGADTEAFF
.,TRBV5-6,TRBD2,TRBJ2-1,TGTGCCAGCAGCTCCCCCCCGGGCCCTAGCGGGACCAATGAGCAGTTCTTC,CASSSPPGPSGTNEQFF
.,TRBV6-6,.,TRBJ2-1,TGTGCCAGCGGGGCTGAGCAGTTCTTC,CASGAEQFF
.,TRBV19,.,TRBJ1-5,TGTGCCAGTAGTTTCGGCCAGACGGGACCAAGGAATCAGCCCCAGCATTTT,CASSFGQTGPRNQPQHF
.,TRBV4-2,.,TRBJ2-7,TGTGCCAGCAGCCAAGAACCCGCCTACGAGCAGTACTTC,CASSQEPAYEQYF
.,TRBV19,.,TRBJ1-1,TGTGCCAGTAGTCCCGCCGGCAGGGATGACACTGAAGCTTTCTTT,CASSPAGRDDTEAFF
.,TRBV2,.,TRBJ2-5,TGTGCCAGCAGGGGAAGTTCTCAGGGGTCGGAGACCCAGTACTTC,CASRGSSQGSETQYF